Listed here are 22 T cell receptor beta chains from one sample, sequenced in a study of identical twins. TCRdb redid the calling of the 5' RACE reads with MiXCR, one entry per CDR3 protein. The table has approximately 690,000 distinct CDR3 sequences, approximately 6.1% seen once. Sequencing used naive T cells sorted from blood. Receptor source: a man aged 18-30 years in good health.

The rearrangement links TRBV29-1 to TRBJ2-3; D remains unclear. Trimming took 7 bases from V and 5 from J, leaving 10 bases between them. Germline lookup yields CDR1 SQVTM and CDR2 ANQGSEA. The CDR3 totals 11 residues. The CDR3 DNA follows: TGCAGCGGGACGTCCCAAGATACGCAGTATTTT. Translation: CSGTSQDTQYF.

The V and J genes are TRBV2 and TRBJ1-2; D gene uncertain. Germline V gene sequence: CDR1 SNHLY, CDR2 FYNNEI. V was shortened by 7 bases and J by 1 base, with 4 bases between the two germline ends. The CDR3 has 11 amino acids. CDR3 region: CASNYNYGYTF. DNA for the CDR3: TGTGCCAGCAATTATAACTATGGCTACACCTTC.

This clonotype was seen repeatedly, ten times or more. The chain combines TRBV20-1 with TRBJ2-2, with D possibly being TRBD1 (5 bases). V lost 6 bases and J lost 1, with 12 bases in between. Germline values: CDR1 DFQATT, CDR2 SNEGSKA (reference sequence). The CDR3 contains 14 residues. CDR3: CSAVHRRNTGELFF. The CDR3 region has the DNA TGCAGTGCAGTGCACAGGAGGAACACCGGGGAGCTGTTTTTT.

This clonotype occurred a few times. The chain couples TRBV11-2 to TRBJ2-2; weak D call: TRBD2 (6 bases). The V gene's germline CDR1 is SGHAT and CDR2 FQNNGV. Trimming stripped 5 bases from V and 2 bases from J, with 12 bases between. The CDR3 totals 15 residues. The CDR3 is CASSRSEGNTGELFF. The CDR3 DNA is TGTGCCAGCAGCAGGTCGGAGGGAAACACCGGGGAGCTGTTTTTT.

The chain couples TRBV4-2 to TRBJ2-1, with TRBD2 identical over 15 bases. This CDR3 has 16 amino acids. Germline V gene lookup returns CDR1 LGHNA and CDR2 YNFKEQ. V shed 5 bases, J shed 5 bases, and the junction held 4 bases outside the gene matches. CDR3 in amino acids: CASSSGTSGRNNEQFF. DNA of the CDR3: TGTGCCAGCAGCTCCGGGACTAGCGGGAGGAACAATGAGCAGTTCTTC.

This clonotype showed up just a few times. The V call is TRBV20-1, the J call TRBJ2-3; tentatively, D is TRBD2 (6 bases). V lost 5 bases and J lost 5, with 17 bases in between. This CDR3 region has 14 residues. Germline V gene data show CDR1 as DFQATT and CDR2 as SNEGSKA (reference sequence). CDR3 coding DNA: TGCAGTGCTCTGAGGCGGGATGGGTTAGATACGCAGTATTTT. Translating gives CSALRRDGLDTQYF.

The chain has TRBV18 and TRBJ2-1; maybe TRBD2 (7 bases). Germline values: CDR1 KGHSH, CDR2 LQKENI. Trimming stripped 3 bases from V and 9 bases from J, with 12 bases between. The CDR3 runs 13 residues. Here the CDR3 reads CASSPAGATEQFF. The CDR3 nucleotides read TGTGCCAGCTCACCCGCGGGGGCCACTGAGCAGTTCTTC.

This clonotype was seen more than once but under ten times. This chain connects TRBV19 to TRBJ2-1; D is unresolved. V lost 2 bases, J lost 5 bases, and 7 bases lay in between. Germline V gives CDR1 LNHDA, CDR2 SQIVND (reference sequence). The CDR3 consists of 13 residues. DNA of the CDR3: TGTGCCAGTAGTATATCCTGGAACAATGAGCAGTTCTTC. Translation: CASSISWNNEQFF. Using reference TRBV19 and TRBJ2-1 for the parts outside the CDR3, the full variable domain is DGGITQSPKYLFRKEGQNVTLSCEQNLNHDAMYWYRQDPGQGLRLIYYSQIVNDFQKGDIAEGYSVSREKKESFPLTVTSAQKNPTAFYLCASSISWNNEQFFGPGTRLTVL.

This clonotype showed up many times. The chain combines TRBV4-1 with TRBJ1-1; D is unresolved. The CDR3 totals 12 residues. The germline V gene encodes CDR1 MGHRA and CDR2 YSYEKL. Trimming pared 5 bases from V and 6 bases from J, leaving 10 bases between. CDR3 in amino acids: CASSYPFAEAFF. CDR3 nucleotide sequence: TGCGCCAGCAGCTACCCTTTCGCTGAAGCTTTCTTT.

This clonotype occurred many times. The chain links TRBV5-6 to TRBJ2-3, with D perhaps TRBD2 (7 bases). Deletions cut 3 bases from V and 13 bases from J, with 15 bases between. This CDR3 has 12 amino acids. Looked up from germline, CDR1 is SGHDT and CDR2 is YYEEEE. Here the CDR3 reads CASSSQGRDEYF. The CDR3 nucleotides read TGTGCCAGCAGCTCTCAGGGGAGGGATGAGTATTTT.

In this sample, this clonotype turned up many times. V is TRBV12-3 or TRBV12-4 and J is TRBJ1-5, with 10 bases identical to TRBD1. Losses at the gene ends were 6 bases for V and 2 bases for J; bases not matched to a gene: 7. The CDR3 runs 16 residues. CDR3 amino acids: CASSSGQGFGNQPQHF. The CDR3 region has the DNA TGTGCCAGCAGCTCGGGACAGGGGTTCGGCAATCAGCCCCAGCATTTT.

In this sample, this clonotype turned up a few times. This sequence joins TRBV15 and TRBJ2-1; D may match TRBD1 or TRBD2 (5 bases each). This CDR3 has 16 amino acids. Between the trimmed V and J ends, which lost 4 bases and 4 bases, there was a span of 17 bases. From germline, CDR1 is LNHNV and CDR2 YYDKDF (reference sequence). The CDR3 DNA is TGTGCCACCAGCACCGACAGCGGAAGGGTTTACAATGAGCAGTTCTTC. This gives the protein CATSTDSGRVYNEQFF. Together with reference TRBV15 and TRBJ2-1, the CDR3 gives the full variable domain: DAMVIQNPRYQVTQFGKPVTLSCSQTLNHNVMYWYQQKSSQAPKLLFHYYDKDFNNEADTPDNFQSRRPNTSFCFLDIRSPGLGDTAMYLCATSTDSGRVYNEQFFGPGTRLTVL.

This clonotype was seen repeatedly, ten times or more. J is TRBJ2-1 and V is TRBV7-9; TRBD2 matches 10 bases. CDR3 length equals 15 residues. The germline V gene encodes CDR1 SEHNR and CDR2 FQNEAQ (reference sequence). J was trimmed by 7 bases and V by 2 bases; bases with no gene match: 5. The CDR3 nucleotides are TGTGCCAGCAGCTTATCTAGCGGGAGAAAGAATGAGCAGTTCTTC. Protein: CASSLSSGRKNEQFF.

This clonotype was seen many times. The chain recombines TRBV4-2 with TRBJ2-1; unclear D gene. Germline assignment: CDR1 LGHNA and CDR2 YNFKEQ. The CDR3 contains 12 residues. The V gene lost 3 bases and the J gene lost 5 bases, with 5 bases spanning the gap. CDR3 in DNA: TGTGCCAGCAGCCAGCTAAACAATGAGCAGTTCTTC. Amino acid sequence: CASSQLNNEQFF.

This clonotype has at least ten counts. CDR3 bases: TGTGCCAGCAGCTTGGGCAGGGCGCACTATGGCTACACCTTC. It is translated as CASSLGRAHYGYTF. The gene calls are TRBV5-5 and TRBJ1-2; the D gene is possibly TRBD1 (5 bases). This CDR3 has 14 residues. V dropped 0 bases and J dropped 3 bases, with 9 bases sitting between them. Germline CDR1 is SGHKS and CDR2 is YYEKEE (reference sequence).

This clonotype was counted ten times or more. The chain has TRBV25-1 and TRBJ2-3; 8 bases are shared with TRBD2. The length of the CDR3 is 16 residues. V gave up 5 bases and J gave up 2 bases; unmatched junction bases: 9. CDR1 and CDR2 (germline): MGHDK, SYGVNS. The CDR3 DNA is TGTGCCAGCAGTCCTTTTACGGGAGGGCACACAGATACGCAGTATTTT. It specifies CASSPFTGGHTDTQYF.

This clonotype was detected a few times. The rearrangement joins TRBV20-1 to TRBJ2-1; D may match TRBD1 or TRBD2 (5 bases each). V was pared by 5 bases and J by 0 bases, with 14 bases between. The CDR3 totals 15 residues. Germline V CDR1 and CDR2: DFQATT, SNEGSKA (reference sequence). Here the CDR3 DNA reads TGCAGTGCTCGAGGGGTCCCCAGCTCCTACAATGAGCAGTTCTTC. It specifies CSARGVPSSYNEQFF.

At least ten counts were recorded for this clonotype. The rearrangement uses TRBV4-1 and TRBJ2-1, with unresolved D. Per germline, CDR1 MGHRA and CDR2 YSYEKL. Between the trimmed V and J ends, which lost 0 bases and 2 bases, there was a span of 11 bases. The CDR3 consists of 16 residues. CDR3 sequence reads: CASSQEVAYTYNEQFF. The CDR3 bases are TGCGCCAGCAGCCAAGAGGTAGCCTATACCTACAATGAGCAGTTCTTC.

This clonotype was seen many times. V usage is TRBV20-1 and J usage is TRBJ1-1; D not certain. CDR3 size: 13 residues. V lost 6 bases and J 6 bases, leaving 17 bases between the germline ends. CDR1 and CDR2 from the germline V gene are DFQATT and SNEGSKA (reference sequence). The CDR3 region has the DNA TGCAGTGCGAGGATACGACATCGGGCTGAAGCTTTCTTT. Residues: CSARIRHRAEAFF.

This clonotype has at least ten counts. The gene calls are TRBV18 and TRBJ1-2; a weak D match, TRBD1 (6 bases). From germline, CDR1 is KGHSH and CDR2 LQKENI. This CDR3 region has 13 residues. The V and J ends lost 3 bases and 4 bases respectively, with 9 bases between them. CDR3 in DNA: TGTGCCAGCTCACCGGACAGAATCTATGGCTACACCTTC. This sequence encodes CASSPDRIYGYTF. Variable domain in full (rest from reference TRBV18 and TRBJ1-2): NAGVMQNPRHLVRRRGQEARLRCSPMKGHSHVYWYRQLPEEGLKFMVYLQKENIIDESGMPKERFSAEFPKEGPSILRIQQVVRGDSAAYFCASSPDRIYGYTFGSGTRLTVV.

This clonotype has a handful of counts. The chain carries TRBV12-3 or TRBV12-4 and TRBJ2-7, with 8 bases matching TRBD1. The CDR3 is 14 amino acids. J lost 4 bases, V lost 3 bases, and 5 bases had no gene match. CDR3 loop: CASSFVYRGYEQYF. Here the CDR3 DNA reads TGTGCCAGCAGTTTTGTTTACAGGGGGTACGAGCAGTACTTC.

This clonotype was seen a handful of times. The chain combines TRBV6-1 with TRBJ2-1; D is uncertain. The V gene lost 4 bases and the J gene lost 9 bases, with 4 bases spanning the gap. In germline, CDR1 is MNHNS, CDR2 SASEGT. This CDR3 comprises 10 residues. CDR3 DNA: TGTGCCAGCAGTGTCACTGAGCAGTTCTTC. It encodes CASSVTEQFF.